Below are 15 T cell receptor beta chains sequenced from a single sample in a study of blood T cells in healthy people across ages. A second roughly 7 to 11 cycle PCR used barcoded and J-beta primers. TCRdb processed the 5' RACE reads anew with MiXCR; each CDR3 protein has one entry. The sample yields some 900,000 distinct CDR3 sequences, 40% to 60% seen once. Sequencing was performed on blood. The source is a man younger than 45 in good health.

The chain uses TRBV9 and TRBJ1-6; 7 bases fit TRBD1. The CDR3 covers 18 residues. CDR1 is SGDLS, CDR2 YYNGEE, per germline. With 3 bases clipped from V and 2 bases from J, the junction kept 11 bases outside the gene matches. In DNA, the CDR3 is TGTGCCAGCAGCGAGACCGGGACAGCCGACACCTATAATTCACCCCTCCACTTT. This sequence encodes CASSETGTADTYNSPLHF.

The chain uses TRBV7-3 and TRBJ2-3; 7 bases agree with TRBD1. CDR3 length equals 14 residues. With V trimmed by 4 bases and J by 5 bases, 6 bases remained unmatched. In germline, CDR1 is SGHTA, CDR2 FQGTGA. The CDR3 here is CASSYTGVGDTQYF. The CDR3 DNA reads TGTGCCAGCAGCTATACAGGGGTAGGAGATACGCAGTATTTT.

This clonotype has only a few counts. The chain uses TRBV7-2 and TRBJ2-2; D is unresolved. The length of the CDR3 is 17 residues. The V end was cut by 1 base, the J end by 4 bases, with 16 bases between. The germline V gene encodes CDR1 SGHTA and CDR2 FQGNSA. DNA for the CDR3: TGTGCCAGCAGCTTAGGATCGTATGGACGTCTCACCGGGGAGCTGTTTTTT. Its protein product is CASSLGSYGRLTGELFF.

This clonotype came up a few times. The rearrangement uses TRBV12-3 or TRBV12-4 and TRBJ2-1; 10 bases fit TRBD1. This CDR3 region has 15 residues. The ends lost 6 bases at V and 9 bases at J; junction bases unmatched: 11. In nucleotides, the CDR3 is TGTGCCAGCAGCTCCCGGGACAGGGGAGTGGGTGAGCAGTTCTTC. Residues: CASSSRDRGVGEQFF.

This clonotype was observed many times. The CDR3 nucleotides are TGCAGCGTTGAAGCGGGGCCAAGGCAGTACTTC. Amino acid sequence: CSVEAGPRQYF. The chain has TRBV29-1 and TRBJ2-5; D tentatively fits TRBD1 or TRBD2 (5 bases each). The ends were cut back, 1 base at V and 11 bases at J, with 11 bases in the middle. CDR3 length equals 11 residues. Germline CDR1 and CDR2: SQVTM and ANQGSEA. The whole variable domain, remainder taken from reference TRBV29-1 and TRBJ2-5, is SAVISQKPSRDICQRGTSLTIQCQVDSQVTMMFWYRQQPGQSLTLIATANQGSEATYESGFVIDKFPISRPNLTFSTLTVSNMSPEDSSIYLCSVEAGPRQYFGPGTRLLVL.

The chain links TRBV24-1 to TRBJ1-1; 8 bases line up with TRBD1. The CDR3 runs 14 residues. Germline CDR1 KGHDR, CDR2 SFDVKD. The trim removed 4 bases at V and 6 bases at J, leaving 6 bases unmatched. Here the CDR3 reads CATSEDRVTAEAFF. Written as DNA, the CDR3 is TGTGCCACCAGTGAGGACAGGGTGACCGCTGAAGCTTTCTTT.

The V call is TRBV6-1, the J call TRBJ2-1, with D hard to call. The germline V gene encodes CDR1 MNHNS and CDR2 SASEGT. The CDR3 is 15 residues long. V lost 2 bases and J 0 bases, leaving 8 bases between the germline ends. Written as DNA, the CDR3 is TGTGCCAGCAGTGAAAGTCCAGACTCCTACAATGAGCAGTTCTTC. Translated, it gives CASSESPDSYNEQFF.

V gene TRBV27 combines with J gene TRBJ2-4; 8 bases line up with TRBD1. CDR3 size: 16 residues. The V gene end was trimmed by 2 bases and the J gene end by 7 bases; junction bases not matched to a gene: 10. The V gene's germline CDR1 is MNHEY and CDR2 SMNVEV (reference sequence). CDR3 DNA sequence: TGTGCCAGCAGTTTAAGCTATCAGGGGGCAAGGAACATTCAGTACTTC. Its translation is CASSLSYQGARNIQYF.

The chain carries TRBV20-1 and TRBJ2-7, with D possibly TRBD1 on 6 matching bases. CDR1 is DFQATT and CDR2 is SNEGSKA in the germline V gene (reference sequence). V was shortened by 3 bases and J by 3 bases, with 18 bases between the two germline ends. The length of the CDR3 is 15 residues. This CDR3 reads CSARDHDRSYYEQYF. The DNA for the CDR3 is TGCAGTGCTAGGGATCACGACAGGTCGTACTACGAGCAGTACTTC.

In nucleotides, the CDR3 is TGTGCCAGCAGCCAAGTGGTGGGCCGAGGGGAGACCCAGTACTTC. Its protein product is CASSQVVGRGETQYF. The chain has TRBV4-2 and TRBJ2-7, with a weak D call TRBD2 (5 bases). The J call is uncertain, as TRBJ2-5 better fits the DNA end. CDR1 and CDR2 from the germline V gene are LGHNA and YNFKEQ. The CDR3 totals 15 residues.

The chain uses TRBV6-5 and TRBJ2-3, with TRBD2 as a possible D gene (6 bases). The V gene's germline CDR1 is MNHEY and CDR2 SVGAGI. CDR3 length: 15 residues. V was cut by 0 bases and J by 3 bases, with 10 bases left in between. CDR3 in amino acids: CASSYSWGGTDTQYF. CDR3 in DNA: TGTGCCAGCAGTTACTCTTGGGGAGGAACAGATACGCAGTATTTT.

CDR3 region: CASSPRDFLGETQYF. The DNA of the CDR3 is TGCGCCAGCAGCCCGCGGGACTTCCTTGGAGAGACCCAGTACTTC. The V call is TRBV5-1, the J call TRBJ2-5, with D tentatively TRBD2 (6 bases). The V and J ends lost 4 bases and 4 bases respectively, with 17 bases between them. This CDR3 is 15 amino acids long. The germline CDR1 and CDR2 sequences are SGHRS and YFSETQ.

V gene TRBV29-1 combines with J gene TRBJ1-1; TRBD1 might be the D (5 bases). Trimming cost V 4 bases and J 5 bases, with 17 bases left between them. Germline values: CDR1 SQVTM, CDR2 ANQGSEA. The CDR3 consists of 14 residues. The DNA of the CDR3 is TGCAGCGTTGTCAGGGATGGTTTCGGGACTGAAGCTTTCTTT. Translating it yields CSVVRDGFGTEAFF.

This clonotype was observed a few times. A much larger clone lies a single base off, so this may be a read error. The rearrangement uses TRBV4-1 and TRBJ2-3; possibly TRBD1 for D (5 bases). Germline assignment: CDR1 MGHRA and CDR2 YSYEKL. CDR3 length: 15 residues. V dropped 1 base and J dropped 4 bases, with 12 bases sitting between them. The CDR3 sequence is CASSQGTWGPDTQYF. The CDR3 DNA reads as TGCGCCAGCAGCCAAGGGACATGGGGCCCAGATACGCAGTATTTT.

This sequence joins TRBV13 and TRBJ2-3; possible D gene TRBD1, 6 bases. This CDR3 is built from 13 residues. Germline V gene sequence: CDR1 PRHDT, CDR2 FYEKMQ (reference sequence). Trimming removed 4 bases at V and 6 bases at J, with 11 bases between. In DNA, the CDR3 is TGTGCCAGCAGCTCCGGGACAAAGGATACGCAGTATTTT. Amino acid sequence: CASSSGTKDTQYF.